This TCR beta chain was profiled in a study of CD8 T cells in Susac syndrome. This CDR3 is built from 17 residues. Per the germline V gene, CDR1 is MNHEY and CDR2 is SVGAGI. The V and J ends lost 4 bases and 2 bases respectively, with 17 bases between them. Findings and limits, study-wide: The TCR sequencing and HLA analysis in the study involved a relatively small number of individuals, as the study acknowledged.

TCR beta sequencing covered blood CD8+ and CD4+ T cells. Negative isolation was applied to CD8+ and CD4+ T cells, and FACS enrichment was applied to TEMRA cells. Random hexamers were used to reverse transcribe the RNA input (roughly 0.5 to 1 ug). With immunoSEQ multiplex PCR, TCR beta CDR3 was amplified across 54 Vbeta and 13 Jbeta. MiXCR, run by TCRdb on the immunoSEQ multiplex PCR reads, gives a single entry per CDR3 protein. The table includes about 300,000 distinct CDR3 sequences, over 75% detected once. Comment on this clonotype: Its antigen is as yet unknown.

The receptor's source is a human donor with multiple sclerosis. The sequenced material came from CD8+ T cells from PBMCs. V usage is TRBV6-5 and J usage is TRBJ2-2, with D possibly TRBD2 on 5 matching bases. In nucleotides, the CDR3 is TGTGCCAGCAGTTCCACGGACTTCCCCCCTAACACCGGGGAGCTGTTTTTT. It encodes CASSSTDFPPNTGELFF.